A selection of T cell receptor beta chains follows, all from one sample in a study of T cells after yellow fever vaccination. TCRdb analysed the 5' RACE reads with MiXCR anew, one entry per CDR3 protein. The table has a few hundred thousand distinct CDR3 sequences, under 3.5% seen once. The source material was CD4+ T cells sorted from PBMCs, sampled 10 days after the yellow fever booster vaccination. Source of these receptors: a man younger than 35 who received the YFV17D yellow fever vaccine. Both conserved end residues are part of each CDR3.

cdr3_aa: CASSARLALNTGELFF
j_call: TRBJ2-2
v_call: TRBV7-2
cdr3_length: 16

cdr3_aa: CAASRSAGPVRRTEAFF
j_call: TRBJ1-1
v_call: TRBV4-3
cdr3_length: 17

cdr3_aa: CASTLDRGEEKLFF
j_call: TRBJ1-4
v_call: TRBV7-2
cdr3_length: 14

cdr3_aa: CASSSDTQYF
j_call: TRBJ2-3
v_call: TRBV7-8
cdr3_length: 10

cdr3_aa: CASSPGTGGLDYGYTF
j_call: TRBJ1-2
v_call: TRBV5-4
cdr3_length: 16

cdr3_aa: CATSLTGTGLNSPLHF
j_call: TRBJ1-6
v_call: TRBV28
cdr3_length: 16

cdr3_aa: CASSLSRKSDTQYF
j_call: TRBJ2-3
v_call: TRBV5-1
cdr3_length: 14

cdr3_aa: CASSLGRENQPQHF
j_call: TRBJ1-5
v_call: TRBV7-2
cdr3_length: 14

cdr3_aa: CASSLNGRGTGQPQHF
j_call: TRBJ1-5
v_call: TRBV7-2
cdr3_length: 16

cdr3_aa: CGGHKAEKLFF
j_call: TRBJ1-4
v_call: TRBV7-9
cdr3_length: 11